Each of the 8 T cell receptor beta chains below was sequenced from the same sample in a study of T cells after yellow fever vaccination. From the 5' RACE reads, TCRdb called clonotypes with MiXCR, one entry per CDR3 protein. The sample includes 250,000 or so distinct CDR3 sequences, roughly 7.2% of them seen just once. The starting material was CD4+ T cells sorted from PBMCs, obtained 15 days after the yellow fever booster vaccination. The receptors here all came from a young man who received the YFV17D yellow fever vaccine.

On this clonotype itself: The junction does not match germline at one end; this may be a read error. The chain is built from TRBV7-2 and TRBJ2-6, with D unclear. There are 14 residues in the CDR3. The V gene's germline CDR1 is SGHTA and CDR2 FQGNSA. CDR3: CASSLGFGTNVLTF. As DNA, the CDR3 is TGTGCCAGCAGCTTAGGGTTTGGGACCAACGTCCTGACTTTC.

This clonotype has just a few counts. This chain uses TRBV10-3 with TRBJ2-5; 9 positions agree with TRBD2. J lost 4 bases, V lost 5 bases, and 14 bases had no gene match. Germline CDR1 is ENHRY and CDR2 is SYGVKD. The CDR3 extends over 17 amino acids. DNA of the CDR3: TGTGCCATCAGTTCGGGGCCTAGCGGGACTGTATCAGAGACCCAGTACTTC. Translating gives CAISSGPSGTVSETQYF.

There are a few counts of this clonotype. This chain uses TRBV20-1 with TRBJ2-3; D is perhaps TRBD1 or TRBD2 (5 bases each). V was clipped by 2 bases and J by 1 base, with 10 bases between them. CDR1 and CDR2 from the germline V gene are DFQATT and SNEGSKA (reference sequence). This CDR3 spans 14 amino acids. CDR3 sequence reads: CSARWGSRTDTQYF. DNA for the CDR3: TGCAGTGCTAGATGGGGGAGTCGCACAGATACGCAGTATTTT.

A few counts support this clonotype. The chain carries TRBV5-1 and TRBJ2-7; 8 bases are a match to TRBD2. Germline CDR1 reads SGHRS; CDR2 reads YFSETQ. V was clipped by 4 bases and J by 2 bases; unmatched bases: 8. CDR3 size: 15 residues. CDR3 in amino acids: CASSQLADYTYEQYF. DNA for the CDR3: TGCGCCAGCAGCCAACTAGCGGACTACACCTACGAGCAGTACTTC. The entire variable domain, with the rest obtained from reference TRBV5-1 and TRBJ2-7, is as follows: KAGVTQTPRYLIKTRGQQVTLSCSPISGHRSVSWYQQTPGQGLQFLFEYFSETQRNKGNFPGRFSGRQFSNSRSEMNVSTLELGDSALYLCASSQLADYTYEQYFGPGTRLTVT.

At least ten counts were recorded for this clonotype. The chain employs TRBV27 and TRBJ2-7, with D possibly being TRBD2 (5 bases). The CDR3 extends over 13 amino acids. Germline V gene data show CDR1 as MNHEY and CDR2 as SMNVEV (reference sequence). Trimming took 2 bases from V and 6 from J, leaving 11 bases between them. The CDR3 loop is CASSLALRGEQYF. As DNA, the CDR3 is TGTGCCAGCAGTTTAGCTCTTCGGGGCGAGCAGTACTTC.

A few counts support this clonotype. The chain employs TRBV20-1 and TRBJ2-5; D not resolved. Germline values: CDR1 DFQATT, CDR2 SNEGSKA (reference sequence). The ends were cut back, 5 bases at V and 3 bases at J, with 19 bases in the middle. The CDR3 extends over 15 amino acids. The chain's CDR3 is CSAPIWVSPEETQYF. CDR3 DNA sequence: TGCAGTGCTCCAATCTGGGTCTCTCCCGAAGAGACCCAGTACTTC.

This chain connects TRBV24-1 to TRBJ1-2; D gene uncertain. The CDR3 extends over 14 amino acids. Germline CDR1 and CDR2: KGHDR and SFDVKD. The V end lost 0 bases, the J end lost 2 bases, and 6 bases lay between the germline ends. CDR3 region: CATSDLVRNYGYTF. The CDR3 nucleotides read TGTGCCACCAGTGATTTGGTCAGGAACTATGGCTACACCTTC.

This clonotype was seen ten or more times. The J gene is TRBJ2-7, the V gene TRBV10-3; D gene ambiguous. Between the trimmed V and J ends, which lost 0 bases and 3 bases, there was a span of 3 bases. The CDR3 runs 12 residues. Germline V lookup: CDR1 ENHRY, CDR2 SYGVKD. DNA for the CDR3: TGTGCCATCAGTGAGTCCCTCTACGAGCAGTACTTC. This gives the protein CAISESLYEQYF.